This T cell receptor beta chain was documented in a study of T cell responses to AZD1222 COVID-19 vaccine. Study summary: Analyses pooled second doses at about 4 or about 12 weeks.

Sequencing was performed with immunoSEQ multiplex PCR; in TCRdb, only in-frame clones are kept and a portion is missing. The sample carries some 140,000 clones, 90% recorded once. The CDR3 contains 15 residues. Germline loops: CDR1 SGHNT, CDR2 YENEEA. The ends were cut back, 0 bases at V and 4 bases at J, with 13 bases in the middle. With respect to this clone: Its antigen is unidentified.

The study, taken as a whole, reports: Per reports, nearly half of all spike-specific TCRs target regions that are unmutated in variants.

The gene calls are TRBV11-3 and TRBJ2-7; D ambiguous. This TCR was recovered from an adult in good health. Sequences were derived from peripheral blood, sampled on day 0 of AZD1222 vaccination. CDR3 in amino acids: CASSLDANSRYEQYF. In nucleotides, the CDR3 is TGTGCCAGCAGCTTAGATGCCAATAGCAGGTACGAGCAGTACTTC.